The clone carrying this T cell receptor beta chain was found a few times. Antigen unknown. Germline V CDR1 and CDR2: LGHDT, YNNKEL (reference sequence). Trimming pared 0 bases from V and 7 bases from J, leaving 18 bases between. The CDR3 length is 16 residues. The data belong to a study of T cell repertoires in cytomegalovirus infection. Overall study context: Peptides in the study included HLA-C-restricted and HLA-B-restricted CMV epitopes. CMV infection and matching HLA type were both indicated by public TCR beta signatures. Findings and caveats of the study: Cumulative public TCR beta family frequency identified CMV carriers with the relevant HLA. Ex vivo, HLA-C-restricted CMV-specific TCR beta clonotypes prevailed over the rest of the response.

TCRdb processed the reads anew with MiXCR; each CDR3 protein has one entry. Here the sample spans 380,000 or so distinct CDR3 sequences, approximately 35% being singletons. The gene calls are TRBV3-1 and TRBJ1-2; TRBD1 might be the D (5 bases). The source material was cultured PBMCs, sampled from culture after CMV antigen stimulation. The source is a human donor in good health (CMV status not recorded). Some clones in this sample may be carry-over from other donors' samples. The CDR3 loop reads CASSQDKDSRWGGYTF. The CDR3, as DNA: TGTGCCAGCAGCCAAGACAAAGACAGCCGTTGGGGTGGCTACACCTTC.